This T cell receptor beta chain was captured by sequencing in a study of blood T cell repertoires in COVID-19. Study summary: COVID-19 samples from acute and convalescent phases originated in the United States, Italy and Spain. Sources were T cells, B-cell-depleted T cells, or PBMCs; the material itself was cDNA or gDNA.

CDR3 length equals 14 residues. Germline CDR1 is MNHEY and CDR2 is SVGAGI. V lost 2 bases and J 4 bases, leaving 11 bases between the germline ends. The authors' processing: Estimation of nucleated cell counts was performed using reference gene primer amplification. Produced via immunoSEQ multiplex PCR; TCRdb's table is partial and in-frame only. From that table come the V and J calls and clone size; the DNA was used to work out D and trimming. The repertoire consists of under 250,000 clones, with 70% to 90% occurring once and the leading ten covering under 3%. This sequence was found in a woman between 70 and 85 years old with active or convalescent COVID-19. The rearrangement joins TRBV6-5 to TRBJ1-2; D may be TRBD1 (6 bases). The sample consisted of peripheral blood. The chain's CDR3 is CASSYQLTGYGYTF. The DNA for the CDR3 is TGTGCCAGCAGTTACCAGTTGACAGGCTATGGCTACACCTTC.